The source of this T cell receptor (beta chain) is a study of CD8+CD57+ T cells in acquired aplastic anemia. Study-level information: An average of roughly 3 ug of DNA was obtained from sorted CD4+ and CD8+ cells.

Investigators profiled TCR beta VDJ and CDR3 from genomic DNA template. TCRdb reprocessed the reads with MiXCR, giving one entry per CDR3 protein. The table has a few hundred thousand distinct CDR3 sequences, approximately 58% seen once. By flow cytometry, patients selected for sequencing had shown an expansion of CD8+CD57+ cells. The CDR3 is made up of 13 amino acids. After removal of 6 bases from V and 6 bases from J, the junction contained 7 bases not matched to a gene. Germline assignment: CDR1 SGHTA and CDR2 FQGNSA. Input material: sorted CD4+, CD8+, or CD8+CD57+ T cells (not recorded which) from PBMCs. The chain is built from TRBV7-2 and TRBJ1-2, with TRBD1 identical over 7 bases. This sequence was found in a human donor with aplastic anemia. The CDR3 bases are TGTGCCAGCAGTTCAGGGACAGTCGATGGCTACACCTTC. It is translated as CASSSGTVDGYTF.